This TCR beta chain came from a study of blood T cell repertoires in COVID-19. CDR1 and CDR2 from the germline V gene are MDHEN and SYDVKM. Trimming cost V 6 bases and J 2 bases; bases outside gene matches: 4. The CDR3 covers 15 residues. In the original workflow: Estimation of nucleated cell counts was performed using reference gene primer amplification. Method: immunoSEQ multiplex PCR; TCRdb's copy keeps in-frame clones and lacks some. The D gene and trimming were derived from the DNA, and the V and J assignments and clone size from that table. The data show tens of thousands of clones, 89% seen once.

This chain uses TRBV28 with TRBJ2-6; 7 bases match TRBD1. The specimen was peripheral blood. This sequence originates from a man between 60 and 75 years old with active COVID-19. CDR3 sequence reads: CASRRQGPGANVLTF. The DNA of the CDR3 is TGTGCCAGCAGGAGACAGGGCCCTGGGGCCAACGTCCTGACTTTC.